The T cell receptor beta chain described here comes from a study of metastatic and nonmetastatic thyroid tumors. At the level of the study: Across blood and tumor or nodule tissue, repertoires from malignant and benign thyroid patients were compared with one another.

Patients had received no treatment of any kind before thyroid surgery. This clone was observed at least ten times. Its cognate antigen is unknown. Trimming removed 8 bases at V and 3 bases at J, with 16 bases between. Per the germline V gene, CDR1 is SNHLY and CDR2 is FYNNEI. The CDR3 has 14 residues. Per the authors' pipeline: A classifier of distant metastasis in papillary thyroid cancer was built from CDR3 differences (across clinicopathological groups). TCRdb re-analyzed the PCR reads through MiXCR. The V and J calls, along with clone size, are taken from TCRdb and not from the paper's own processing. This sample has approximately 86,000 clones, with around 13% found just once. General observations from the study: Reportedly, malignant thyroid tumors had significantly higher TCR beta diversity than benign nodules, in blood and tumor.

Sequenced: tumor tissue. The sequence was obtained from a female donor with papillary thyroid cancer or a benign thyroid nodule (not recorded which). Some clones in this sample may be carry-over from other donors' samples. This rearrangement joins TRBV2 to TRBJ1-1, with D maybe TRBD1 (6 bases). The CDR3 sequence: CASRRRGAYTEAFF. The CDR3 bases are TGTGCCAGCCGAAGGCGGGGGGCTTACACTGAAGCTTTCTTT.